One sample yielded the 7 T cell receptor beta chains listed below, sequenced in a study of long-term antiretroviral therapy in people with HIV. Sequencing used immunoSEQ v3.0 at survey level. Some clones are missing from TCRdb's copy, which holds only in-frame ones; the method was immunoSEQ multiplex PCR. The data hold 17,000 or so clones, with approximately 81% observed a single time. The sample here was unsorted PBMCs, taken more than 3.1 years after starting antiretroviral therapy. The receptors here all came from a woman in her thirties or forties with HIV.

The chain uses TRBV5-6 and TRBJ1-5, with TRBD1 matching 7 bases. Trimming took 3 bases from V and 5 from J; bases not matched to a gene: 8. The V gene's germline CDR1 is SGHDT and CDR2 YYEEEE. The CDR3 runs to 15 residues. The chain's CDR3 is CASSSLDRDDQPQHF. CDR3 bases: TGTGCCAGCAGCTCCCTCGACAGGGACGATCAGCCCCAGCATTTT.

The rearrangement uses TRBV12-5 and TRBJ2-1; the D gene is possibly TRBD2 (5 bases). V dropped 8 bases and J dropped 2 bases, with 10 bases sitting between them. CDR1 LGHNT and CDR2 FRNRAP come from the germline V gene. The CDR3 has 13 amino acids. The chain's CDR3 is CASRAEAYNEQFF. CDR3 in DNA: TGTGCTAGTCGGGCGGAGGCCTACAATGAGCAGTTCTTC.

This chain joins TRBV5-1 and TRBJ2-3; D perhaps matches TRBD1 (6 bases). Germline loops: CDR1 SGHRS, CDR2 YFSETQ. The CDR3 totals 15 residues. The ends were cut back, 0 bases at V and 1 base at J, with 9 bases in the middle. This chain's CDR3 is CASSLDAGGTDTQYF. CDR3 in DNA: TGCGCCAGCAGCTTGGATGCAGGGGGCACAGATACGCAGTATTTT.

The V call is TRBV6-5, the J call TRBJ1-1; D remains ambiguous. The V gene lost 2 bases and the J gene lost 2 bases, with 6 bases spanning the gap. The CDR3 is 13 amino acids. Looked up from germline, CDR1 is MNHEY and CDR2 is SVGAGI. In DNA, the CDR3 is TGTGCCAGCAGTTACGGTCCAAACACTGAAGCTTTCTTT. Translating it yields CASSYGPNTEAFF.

The chain joins TRBV4-2 to TRBJ1-1; 7 bases are a match to TRBD1. The ends lost 0 bases at V and 10 bases at J; junction bases unmatched: 8. The CDR3 runs to 14 residues. CDR1 and CDR2 from the germline V gene are LGHNA and YNFKEQ. The CDR3 bases are TGTGCCAGCAGCCAAGATCGACAGGGACGAGTAGCTTTCTTT. Its protein is CASSQDRQGRVAFF.

This clone has a single count. This chain links TRBV10-3 with TRBJ1-2; TRBD1 matches 10 bases. The germline V gene has CDR1 ENHRY and CDR2 SYGVKD. The CDR3 covers 15 residues. J was trimmed by 3 bases and V by 7 bases; bases with no gene match: 8. The CDR3 nucleotides are TGTGCCATCAAAAACGGACAGGGGGAGGACTATGGCTACACCTTC. Translation gives CAIKNGQGEDYGYTF.

J is TRBJ2-5 and V is TRBV27; no definite D call. Germline V CDR1 and CDR2: MNHEY, SMNVEV (reference sequence). The CDR3 sequence is 16 residues long. V lost 2 bases and J lost 4, with 17 bases in between. The CDR3: CASSLGPLWARETQYF. In DNA, the CDR3 is TGTGCCAGCAGTTTAGGGCCTCTCTGGGCCCGAGAGACCCAGTACTTC.